A selection of T cell receptor beta chains follows, all from one sample in a study of cytomegalovirus exposure and HLA in healthy donors. This table comes from immunoSEQ multiplex PCR, and its TCRdb copy is limited to in-frame clones, with some not included. The data show 71,000 or so clones, about 94% seen once. Sequencing was carried out using PBMCs. These receptors were taken from a woman between 18 and 30 years old in good health and CMV-seronegative. Both conserved end residues are trimmed from each CDR3. Only some rows state a clone size, as once, few, many or a class for expanded clones.

>NA|TRBV29-1
SVAETSGSTDTQY
>NA|TRBV2
ASSARGSANTDTQY
>NA|TRBV27
ASSSKREGSSEQY
>NA|TRBV20-1
SARDFFEQF
>NA|TRBV7-8
ASSPGGYSYEQY
>NA|TRBV29-1
SLTSGTYQETQY
>NA|TRBV30
AWTPPTGKVEKLF
>NA|TRBV19
ASSIATSGGYNEQF
>NA|TRBV27
ASSSLRQVGETQY
>NA|TRBV6-5
ASSYSDRGVYEQY
>once|TRBV19
ASSTGTTYNSPLH
>NA|TRBV29-1
SARGGGLGYEQY
>NA|TRBV27
ASSLSRQGQETQY
>NA|TRBV6-5
ASRRGYQNTEAF
>NA|TRBV10-3
AISESGQGETQY
>NA|TRBV7-2
ASSSRLAGLVETQY
>NA|TRBV15
ATSRDKGQSQPQH
>NA|TRBV10-2
ASSAHYGYT